This T cell receptor beta chain was found in a study of T cells after yellow fever vaccination. Production of TCR cDNA was by 5'RACE template switching, which also added a universal primer site and UMIs. TCRdb processed the 5' RACE reads anew with MiXCR; each CDR3 protein has one entry. Of about 240,000 distinct CDR3 sequences listed, about 3.9% are singletons. Whole-study results and caveats: CD4 and CD8 compartments shared a small share of clonotypes, likely from convergent recombination. Researchers cautioned that FACS-sorted repertoires could harbor abundant clonotypes contaminating from the bulk population. It was a weaker secondary response, yet one that peaked faster, at day 5 versus 15.

This clonotype has ten or more counts. Its target is not known. Germline V gene lookup returns CDR1 SGHVS and CDR2 FNYEAQ. Germline trimming cut 5 bases from V and 1 base from J; bases unmatched to any gene: 8. The CDR3 runs 16 residues. The V and J genes are TRBV7-6 and TRBJ2-5; 9 bases match TRBD2. The receptor's source is a young man who received the YFV17D yellow fever vaccine. Sequencing used PBMCs, obtained 15 days after the yellow fever booster vaccination. CDR3 amino acids: CASSTAGTSPQETQYF. For the CDR3, the DNA is TGTGCCAGCAGCACGGCCGGGACTAGCCCCCAAGAGACCCAGTACTTC.